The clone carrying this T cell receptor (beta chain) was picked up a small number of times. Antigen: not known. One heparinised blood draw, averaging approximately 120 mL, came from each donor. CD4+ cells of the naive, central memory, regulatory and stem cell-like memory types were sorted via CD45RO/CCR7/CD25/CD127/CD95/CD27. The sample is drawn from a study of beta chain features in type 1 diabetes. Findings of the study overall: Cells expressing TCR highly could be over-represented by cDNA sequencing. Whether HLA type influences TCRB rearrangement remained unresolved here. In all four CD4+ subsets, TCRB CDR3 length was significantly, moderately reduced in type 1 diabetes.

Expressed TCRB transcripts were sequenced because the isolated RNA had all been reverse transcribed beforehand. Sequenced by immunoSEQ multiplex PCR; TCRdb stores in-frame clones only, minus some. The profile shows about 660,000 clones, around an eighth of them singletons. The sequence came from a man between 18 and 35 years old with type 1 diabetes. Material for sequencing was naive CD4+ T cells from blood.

The CDR3 DNA reads TGTGCCAGCAGCGGACCCCCGGGGGAACTGTTTTTT. Encoded protein: CASSGPPGELFF. The chain has TRBV6-5 and TRBJ1-4; TRBD1 is a possible D gene (5 bases). Trimming left V 6 bases short and J 12 bases short, with 14 bases between. CDR3 length equals 12 residues. Germline V gene lookup returns CDR1 MNHEY and CDR2 SVGAGI.